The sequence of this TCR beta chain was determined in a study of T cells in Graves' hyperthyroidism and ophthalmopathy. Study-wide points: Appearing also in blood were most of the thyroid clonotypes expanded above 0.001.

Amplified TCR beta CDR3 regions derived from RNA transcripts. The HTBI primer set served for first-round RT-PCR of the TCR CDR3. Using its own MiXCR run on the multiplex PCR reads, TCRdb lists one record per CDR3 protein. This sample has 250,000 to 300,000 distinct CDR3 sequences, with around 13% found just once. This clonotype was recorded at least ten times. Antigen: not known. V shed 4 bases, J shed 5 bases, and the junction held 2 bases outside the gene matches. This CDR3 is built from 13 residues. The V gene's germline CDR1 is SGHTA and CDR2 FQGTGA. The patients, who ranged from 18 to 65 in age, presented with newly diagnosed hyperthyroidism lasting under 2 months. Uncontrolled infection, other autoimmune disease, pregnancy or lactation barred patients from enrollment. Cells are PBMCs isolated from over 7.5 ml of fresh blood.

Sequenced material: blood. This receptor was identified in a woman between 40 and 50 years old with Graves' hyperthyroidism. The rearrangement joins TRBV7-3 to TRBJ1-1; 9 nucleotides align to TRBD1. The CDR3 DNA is TGTGCCAGCAGCTGGGACAGGGAAACTGAAGCTTTCTTT. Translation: CASSWDRETEAFF.